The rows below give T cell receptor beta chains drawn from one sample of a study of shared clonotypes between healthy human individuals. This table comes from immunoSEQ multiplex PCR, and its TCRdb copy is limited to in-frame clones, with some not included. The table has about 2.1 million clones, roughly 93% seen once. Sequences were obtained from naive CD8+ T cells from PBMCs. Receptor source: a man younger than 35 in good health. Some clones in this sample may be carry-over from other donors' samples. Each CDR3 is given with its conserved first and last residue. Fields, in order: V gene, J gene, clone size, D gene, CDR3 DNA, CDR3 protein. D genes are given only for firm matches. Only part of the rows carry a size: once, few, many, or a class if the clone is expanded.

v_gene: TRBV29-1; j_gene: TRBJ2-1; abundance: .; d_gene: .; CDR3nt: TGCAGCGTCCCAGCGCCCGATCTGGGAGTTTACAATGAGCAGTTCTTC; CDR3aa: CSVPAPDLGVYNEQFF
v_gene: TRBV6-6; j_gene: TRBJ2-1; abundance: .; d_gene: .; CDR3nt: TGTGCCAGCAGTTACACTTCGGTTGAGCAGTTCTTC; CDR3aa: CASSYTSVEQFF
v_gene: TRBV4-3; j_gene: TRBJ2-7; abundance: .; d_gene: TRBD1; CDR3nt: TGCGCCAGCAGCCAAGATATCCGGACAGGGAGCTCCTACGAGCAGTACTTC; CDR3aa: CASSQDIRTGSSYEQYF
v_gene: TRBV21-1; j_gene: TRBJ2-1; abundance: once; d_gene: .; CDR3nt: TGTGCCAGCAGCTCATCCTGGGACAGGGGCGGCAATGAGCAGTTCTTC; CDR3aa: CASSSSWDRGGNEQFF
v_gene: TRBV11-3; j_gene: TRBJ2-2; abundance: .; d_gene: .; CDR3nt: TGTGCCAGCAGCTTATTAGGGGAGACCGGGGAGCTGTTTTTT; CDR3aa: CASSLLGETGELFF
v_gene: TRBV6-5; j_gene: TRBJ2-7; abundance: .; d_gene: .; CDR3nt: TGTGCCAGCAGTGCACAAACACCCGTGCATTACGAGCAGTACTTC; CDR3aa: CASSAQTPVHYEQYF
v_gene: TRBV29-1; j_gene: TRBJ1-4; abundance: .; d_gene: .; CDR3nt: TGCAGCGTTGAAGACGACAGTCATGGTAATGAAAAACTGTTTTTT; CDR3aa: CSVEDDSHGNEKLFF
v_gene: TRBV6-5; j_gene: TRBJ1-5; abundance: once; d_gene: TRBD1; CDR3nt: TGTGCCAGCAGTTACAACAGGGGGGATCAGCCCCAGCATTTT; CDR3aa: CASSYNRGDQPQHF
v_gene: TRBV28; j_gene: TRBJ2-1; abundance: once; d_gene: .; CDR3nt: TGTGCCAGCAGTTTGTTCCTTTCTGATGAGCAGTTCTTC; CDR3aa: CASSLFLSDEQFF
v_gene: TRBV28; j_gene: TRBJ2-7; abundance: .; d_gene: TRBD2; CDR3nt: TGTGCCAGCACATGGACTAGCGGGACCTACGAGCAGTACTTC; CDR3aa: CASTWTSGTYEQYF
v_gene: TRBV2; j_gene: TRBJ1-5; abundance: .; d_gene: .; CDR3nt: TGTGCCAGCATGGGGGGGAGCAATCAGCCCCAGCATTTT; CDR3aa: CASMGGSNQPQHF
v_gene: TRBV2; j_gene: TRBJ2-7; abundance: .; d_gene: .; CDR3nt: TGTGCCAGTTATGGGAGCATCTCCTACGAGCAGTACTTC; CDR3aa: CASYGSISYEQYF
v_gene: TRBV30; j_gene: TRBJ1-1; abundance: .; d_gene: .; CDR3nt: TGTGCCTGGAGTCCGAAACGTAGGGAGTTGAACACTGAAGCTTTCTTT; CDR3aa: CAWSPKRRELNTEAFF
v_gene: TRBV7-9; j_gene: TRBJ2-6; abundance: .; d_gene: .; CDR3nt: TGTGCCAGCAGTTATTCTGGGGCGAGGGCCGGGGCCAACGTCCTGACTTTC; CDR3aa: CASSYSGARAGANVLTF
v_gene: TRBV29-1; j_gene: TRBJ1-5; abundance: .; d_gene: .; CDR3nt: TGCAGCGTTGACGGGAGACGGGGGAGACGGCCTAATCAGCCCCAGCATTTT; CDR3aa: CSVDGRRGRRPNQPQHF
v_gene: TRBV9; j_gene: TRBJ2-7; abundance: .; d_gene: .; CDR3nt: TGTGCCAGCAGCGTAGAAGGCACGGGGGACGAGCAGTACTTC; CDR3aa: CASSVEGTGDEQYF
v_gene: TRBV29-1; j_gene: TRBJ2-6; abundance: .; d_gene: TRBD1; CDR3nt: TGCAGCGTTGAGACAGGGGCCGGGGCCAACGTCCTGACTTTC; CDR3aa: CSVETGAGANVLTF
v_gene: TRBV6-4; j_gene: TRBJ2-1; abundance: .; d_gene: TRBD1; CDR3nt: TGTGCCAGCAGGTCGAGACAGGGACAGTACAATGAGCAGTTCTTC; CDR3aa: CASRSRQGQYNEQFF
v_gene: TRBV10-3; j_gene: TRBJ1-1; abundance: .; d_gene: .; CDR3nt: TGTGCCATCAGTCGGATGGGGACTGAAGCTTTCTTT; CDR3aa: CAISRMGTEAFF
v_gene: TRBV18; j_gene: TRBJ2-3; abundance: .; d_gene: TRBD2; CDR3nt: TGTGCCAGCTCACCTCTAGCGGAAGCCACAGATACGCAGTATTTT; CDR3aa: CASSPLAEATDTQYF
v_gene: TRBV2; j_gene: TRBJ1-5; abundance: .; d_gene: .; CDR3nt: TGTGCCAGCAGTGAAGGGCGAGCTTGGAGCAATCAGCCCCAGCATTTT; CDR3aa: CASSEGRAWSNQPQHF
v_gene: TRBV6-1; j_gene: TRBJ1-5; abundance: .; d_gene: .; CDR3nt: TGTGCCAGCAGTGGGGGGGGGAGCAATCAGCCCCAGCATTTT; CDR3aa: CASSGGGSNQPQHF
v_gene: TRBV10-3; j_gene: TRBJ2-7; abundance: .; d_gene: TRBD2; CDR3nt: TGTGCCATCAGTGAAAGACTAGCGGGAGGGAAGAGTTCCTACGAGCAGTACTTC; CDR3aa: CAISERLAGGKSSYEQYF
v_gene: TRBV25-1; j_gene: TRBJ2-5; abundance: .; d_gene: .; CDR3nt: TGTGCCAGCAGTGTGGGACGTGTGCAGTACTTC; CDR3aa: CASSVGRVQYF
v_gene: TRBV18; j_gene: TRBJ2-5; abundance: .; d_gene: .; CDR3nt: TGTGCCAGCTCACCCTCGAGATTCGGGGTAAAAGAGACCCAGTACTTC; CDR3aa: CASSPSRFGVKETQYF
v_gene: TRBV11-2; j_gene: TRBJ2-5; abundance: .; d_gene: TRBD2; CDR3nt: TGTGCCAGCAGCTTAACGGGAGGGCTAGAGACCCAGTACTTC; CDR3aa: CASSLTGGLETQYF
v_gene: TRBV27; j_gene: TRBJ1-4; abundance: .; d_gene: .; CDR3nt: TGTGCCAGCAGTTCCGGGGGCGGGAGTGAAAAACTGTTTTTT; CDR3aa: CASSSGGGSEKLFF
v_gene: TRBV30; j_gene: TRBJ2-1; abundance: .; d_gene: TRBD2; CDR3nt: TGTGCCAGACAACTAGCGGGCCGCTACAATGAGCAGTTCTTC; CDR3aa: CARQLAGRYNEQFF
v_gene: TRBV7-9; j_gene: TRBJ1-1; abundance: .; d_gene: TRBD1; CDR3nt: TGTGCCAGCAGCTTCGACAGGGACACTGAAGCTTTCTTT; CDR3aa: CASSFDRDTEAFF
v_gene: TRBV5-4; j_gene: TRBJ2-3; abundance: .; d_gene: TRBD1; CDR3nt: TGTGCCAGCAGCTTGGACAGGGGGCTTGCAGATACGCAGTATTTT; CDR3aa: CASSLDRGLADTQYF
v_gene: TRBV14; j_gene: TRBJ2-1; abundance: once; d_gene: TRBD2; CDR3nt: TGTGCCAGCAGCCCAAGGGCGGGGGTACTAGCGGGAGGCCTGCACAATGAGCAGTTCTTC; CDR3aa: CASSPRAGVLAGGLHNEQFF
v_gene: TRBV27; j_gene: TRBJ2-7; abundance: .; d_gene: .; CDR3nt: TGTGCCAGCAGTTTAGGGCCAGGAGCAGTCTCCTACGAGCAGTACTTC; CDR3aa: CASSLGPGAVSYEQYF
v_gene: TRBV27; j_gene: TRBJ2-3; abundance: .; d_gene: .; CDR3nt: TGTGCCAGCAGTTTATTGAGGTGGGCAGATACGCAGTATTTT; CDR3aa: CASSLLRWADTQYF
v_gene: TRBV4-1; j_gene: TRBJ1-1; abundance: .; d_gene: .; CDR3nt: TGCGCCAGCAGCCAAAGGATAGGACGGACAGAAGCTTTCTTT; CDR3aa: CASSQRIGRTEAFF
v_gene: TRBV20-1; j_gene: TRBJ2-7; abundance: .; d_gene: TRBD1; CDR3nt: TGCAGTGCAAAACAGGGGTCCGAGCAGTACTTC; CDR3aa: CSAKQGSEQYF
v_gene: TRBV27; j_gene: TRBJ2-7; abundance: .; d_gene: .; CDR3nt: TGTGCCAGCAGTTTATCCCCGGACAGCGCATACGAGCAGTACTTC; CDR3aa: CASSLSPDSAYEQYF
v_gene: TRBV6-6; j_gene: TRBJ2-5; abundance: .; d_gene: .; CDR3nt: TGTGCCAGCAGTTACTCCCCAGGGATGGCGGAGACCCAGTACTTC; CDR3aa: CASSYSPGMAETQYF
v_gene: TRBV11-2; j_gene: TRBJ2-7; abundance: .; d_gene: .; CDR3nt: TGTGCCAGCAGCAAACCCCGGGACGGATCTTCCCCCTCCTACGAGCAGTACTTC; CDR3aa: CASSKPRDGSSPSYEQYF
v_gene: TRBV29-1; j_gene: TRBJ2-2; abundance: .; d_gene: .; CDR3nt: TGCAGCGTTGTAGCCACCGGGGAGCTGTTTTTT; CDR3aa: CSVVATGELFF
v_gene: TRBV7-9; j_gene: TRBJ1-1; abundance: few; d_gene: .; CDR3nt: TGTGCCAGCAGCTTAGCGCACGGGGGCACTGAAGCTTTCTTT; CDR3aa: CASSLAHGGTEAFF
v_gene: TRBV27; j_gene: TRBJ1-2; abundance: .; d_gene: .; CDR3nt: TGTGCCAGCAGTGTGAGCCGGGGGCGGGATGGCTACACCTTC; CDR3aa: CASSVSRGRDGYTF
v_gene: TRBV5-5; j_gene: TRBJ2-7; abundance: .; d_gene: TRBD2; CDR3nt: TGTGCCAGCAGCTGGGAGGGACTAGCGGGAGATTACGAGCAGTACTTC; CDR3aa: CASSWEGLAGDYEQYF